This T cell receptor (beta chain) was recovered during a study of long-term antiretroviral therapy in people with HIV. General study results and limits: Controls had broader CDR3 length ranges than HIV repertoires did. Despite increasing after ART, diversity remained lower than that of transplant donor controls. All time points showed a repertoire dominated by clones expanded before ART.

Details on this clone: The antigen is not known.

Participants with HIV, all of them, were treated in the United States. With survey level as its setting, the immunoSEQ assay was v3.0. Clones were read by immunoSEQ multiplex PCR, and TCRdb kept only the in-frame ones, dropping some. The sample includes approximately 35,000 clones, 97% seen only once; the top ten take 2.5% to 3%. Germline CDR1 is MNHNS and CDR2 is SASEGT. The CDR3 runs to 13 residues. The V and J ends lost 3 bases and 5 bases respectively, with 10 bases between them. The TCR was taken from a man under 40 with HIV. The sequenced sample was unsorted PBMCs, obtained 6.9 years after starting antiretroviral therapy. The chain joins TRBV6-1 to TRBJ2-5; D uncertain. CDR3 protein: CASSELPQETQYF. The CDR3 DNA reads as TGTGCCAGCAGTGAGCTCCCCCAGGAGACCCAGTACTTC.